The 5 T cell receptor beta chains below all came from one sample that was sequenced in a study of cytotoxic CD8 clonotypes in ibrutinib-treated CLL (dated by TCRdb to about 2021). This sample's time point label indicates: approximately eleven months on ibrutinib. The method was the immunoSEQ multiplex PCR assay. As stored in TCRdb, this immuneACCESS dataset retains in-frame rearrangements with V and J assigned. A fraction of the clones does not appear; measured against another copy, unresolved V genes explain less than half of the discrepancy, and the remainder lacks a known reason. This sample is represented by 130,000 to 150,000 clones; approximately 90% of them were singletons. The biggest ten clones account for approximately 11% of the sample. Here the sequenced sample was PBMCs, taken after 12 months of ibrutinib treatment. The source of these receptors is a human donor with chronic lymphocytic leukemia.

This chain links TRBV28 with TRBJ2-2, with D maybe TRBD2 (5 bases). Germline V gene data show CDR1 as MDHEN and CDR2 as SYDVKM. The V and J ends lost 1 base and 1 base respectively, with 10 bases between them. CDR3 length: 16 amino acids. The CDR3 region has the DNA TGTGCCAGCAGTTTATCCCCGGGGTGGAACACCGGGGAGCTGTTTTTT. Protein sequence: CASSLSPGWNTGELFF.

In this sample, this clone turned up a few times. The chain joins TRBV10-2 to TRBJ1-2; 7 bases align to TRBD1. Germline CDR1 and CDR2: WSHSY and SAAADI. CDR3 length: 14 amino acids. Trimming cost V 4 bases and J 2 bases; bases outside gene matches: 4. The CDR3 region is CASSAGQMNYGYTF. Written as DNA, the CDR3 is TGCGCCAGCAGTGCGGGACAGATGAACTATGGCTACACCTTC.

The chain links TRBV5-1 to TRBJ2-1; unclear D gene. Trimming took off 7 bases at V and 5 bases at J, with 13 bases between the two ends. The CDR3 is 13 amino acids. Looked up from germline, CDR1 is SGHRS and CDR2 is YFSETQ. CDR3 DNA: TGCGCCAGCCTCCTAAGCCCCCACAATGAGCAGTTCTTC. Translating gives CASLLSPHNEQFF.

CDR3 nucleotide sequence: TGTGCCAGCAGCTTAGCGCTGGGCGGGAGGGGAAGAAATGAGCAGTTCTTC. It yields the protein CASSLALGGRGRNEQFF. This rearrangement joins TRBV7-2 to TRBJ2-1, with 9 positions matching TRBD2. CDR1 and CDR2 (germline): SGHTA, FQGNSA. The CDR3 consists of 17 residues. Trimming took 0 bases from V and 7 from J; bases not matched to a gene: 10.

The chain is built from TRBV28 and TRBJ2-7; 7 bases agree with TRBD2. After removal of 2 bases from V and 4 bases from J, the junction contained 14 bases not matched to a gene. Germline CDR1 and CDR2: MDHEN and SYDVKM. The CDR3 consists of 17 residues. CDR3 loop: CASSLPAGSSGLYEQYF. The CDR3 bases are TGTGCCAGCAGTTTACCCGCGGGGTCTAGCGGCCTTTACGAGCAGTACTTC.